This paragraph covers one T cell receptor (beta chain) sequence. Its antigen remains unknown. The protocol was immunoSEQ multiplex PCR, while the TCRdb copy is restricted to in-frame clones and leaves out a portion. The data hold around 30,000 clones, with 82% observed a single time. The data originate from a study of regulatory dendritic cells for organ transplantation. Points from the study as a whole: Naive T cells showed high diversity, memory cells less, memory CD8+ least. Mature dendritic cells appeared to drive more memory CD8+ clonal expansion than regulatory ones. Alloreactive memory CD8+ T cell pools varied considerably between individuals.

FACS sorted CD4+ or CD8+ T cells into CD45RA+ naive and CD45RO+ memory. The sample taken for sequencing was naive CD4+ T cells from blood. Subset noted: CD45RA+ naive T cells. The sequence was obtained from a human donor in good health.

CDR3 sequence: CASSQLGPVSEQFF. In DNA, the CDR3 is TGCGCCAGCAGCCAACTAGGTCCCGTCAGTGAGCAGTTCTTC. The chain carries TRBV4-1 and TRBJ2-1; no definite D call. Germline CDR1 MGHRA, CDR2 YSYEKL. V was pared by 2 bases and J by 9 bases, with 14 bases between. CDR3 size: 14 residues.